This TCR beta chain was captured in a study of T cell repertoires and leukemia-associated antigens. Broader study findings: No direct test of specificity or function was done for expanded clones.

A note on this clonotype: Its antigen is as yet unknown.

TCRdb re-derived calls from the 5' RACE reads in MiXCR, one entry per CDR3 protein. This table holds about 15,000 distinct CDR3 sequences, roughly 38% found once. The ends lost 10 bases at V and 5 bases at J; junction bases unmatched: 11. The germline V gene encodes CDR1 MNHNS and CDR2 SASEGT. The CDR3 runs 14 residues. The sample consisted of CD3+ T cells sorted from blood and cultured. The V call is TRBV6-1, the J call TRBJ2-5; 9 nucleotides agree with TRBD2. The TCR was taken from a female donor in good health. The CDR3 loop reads CATLGGTSYETQYF. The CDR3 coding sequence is TGTGCCACACTAGGGGGGACTAGCTACGAGACCCAGTACTTC.